One sample yielded the 32 T cell receptor beta chains listed below, sequenced in a study of siplizumab effects on memory and regulatory T cells. This table comes from immunoSEQ multiplex PCR, and its TCRdb copy is limited to in-frame clones, with some not included. Among 90,000 to 140,000 clones listed, 93% were seen once. The sample comprised CD4+ T cells sorted from blood. The source is a human donor in good health.

V is TRBV7-2 and J is TRBJ1-2; unclear D gene. V lost 3 bases and J 4 bases, leaving 9 bases between the germline ends. CDR1 is SGHTA, CDR2 FQGNSA, per germline. The CDR3 contains 13 residues. The CDR3 loop reads CASSFGQSYGYTF. DNA of the CDR3: TGTGCCAGCAGCTTCGGTCAGAGCTATGGCTACACCTTC.

CDR3 residues: CASSGTETSYEQYF. The CDR3, as DNA: TGTGCCAGCAGCGGGACAGAGACTTCCTACGAGCAGTACTTC. The chain couples TRBV5-6 to TRBJ2-7; 7 positions match TRBD1. V shed 4 bases and J 1 base; nucleotides not matched to a gene: 5. From germline, CDR1 is SGHDT and CDR2 YYEEEE. The CDR3 has 14 amino acids.

V and J are TRBV7-9 and TRBJ2-1; possibly TRBD2 for D (6 bases). Trimming took off 5 bases at V and 3 bases at J, with 11 bases between the two ends. This CDR3 is 14 amino acids long. Germline V CDR1 and CDR2: SEHNR, FQNEAQ (reference sequence). CDR3 protein: CASSKGLFYNEQFF. In nucleotides, the CDR3 is TGTGCCAGCAGCAAGGGACTCTTCTACAATGAGCAGTTCTTC.

This chain uses TRBV11-1 with TRBJ1-4, with TRBD1 matching over 7 bases. The V and J ends lost 2 bases and 8 bases, in that order; junction bases with no gene match: 17. CDR3 length equals 18 residues. CDR1 SGHAT and CDR2 FQDESV come from the germline V gene (reference sequence). For the CDR3, the DNA is TGTGCCAGCAGCTTACTTAGGCGGTCGAACAGGGGTGAAGAAAAACTGTTTTTT. Protein: CASSLLRRSNRGEEKLFF. Full variable domain (missing parts from reference TRBV11-1 and TRBJ1-4): EAEVAQSPRYKITEKSQAVAFWCDPISGHATLYWYRQILGQGPELLVQFQDESVVDDSQLPKDRFSAERLKGVDSTLKIQPAELGDSAMYLCASSLLRRSNRGEEKLFFGSGTQLSVL.

The rearrangement links TRBV30 to TRBJ1-2; a weak D match, TRBD1 (5 bases). Trimming left V 1 base short and J 2 bases short, with 14 bases between. This CDR3 has 15 residues. Germline-derived CDR1 and CDR2 are GTSNPN and SVGIG (reference sequence). CDR3 region: CAWSDWGRTNYGYTF. The CDR3 nucleotides read TGTGCCTGGAGTGATTGGGGACGGACGAACTATGGCTACACCTTC.

The rearrangement joins TRBV2 to TRBJ2-1, with 9 bases aligning to TRBD2. Germline V gene lookup returns CDR1 SNHLY and CDR2 FYNNEI. The V segment lost 1 base and the J segment 7 bases; nucleotides outside the gene matches: 2. This CDR3 has 14 residues. The DNA of the CDR3 is TGTGCCAGCAGTGAAGGGCTAGCGGGAAATGAGCAGTTCTTC. Its translation: CASSEGLAGNEQFF.

This clone was seen many times. This chain connects TRBV11-2 to TRBJ2-2; 14 positions agree with TRBD2. J gave up 9 bases and V 2 bases, and 8 bases lay outside the gene matches. In germline, CDR1 is SGHAT, CDR2 FQNNGV. CDR3 length: 17 amino acids. The CDR3: CASSLWTSGRPRRELFF. CDR3 DNA: TGTGCCAGCAGCTTATGGACTAGCGGGAGGCCGAGGCGGGAGCTGTTTTTT.

CDR3 protein: CASSPGAPLSYEQYF. In nucleotides, the CDR3 is TGCGCCAGCAGCCCGGGGGCCCCCTTAAGCTACGAGCAGTACTTC. The chain couples TRBV5-1 to TRBJ2-7; D possibly uses TRBD1 or TRBD2 (6 bases each). V was shortened by 4 bases and J by 3 bases, with 17 bases between the two germline ends. CDR1 is SGHRS and CDR2 is YFSETQ in the germline V gene. The CDR3 runs 15 residues.

The chain carries TRBV9 and TRBJ1-1, with D possibly matching TRBD1 (6 bases). CDR3 size: 14 residues. Trimming shortened V by 4 bases and J by 1 base, and 11 bases separated the two germline ends. CDR1 is SGDLS and CDR2 is YYNGEE in the germline V gene. CDR3 DNA: TGTGCCAGCAGCCGCGGGGGCGGGAACACTGAAGCTTTCTTT. It translates to CASSRGGGNTEAFF.

The table lists this clone with a few counts. The chain is built from TRBV23-1 and TRBJ2-5; D ambiguous. TRBV23-1 is an ORF, with its function uncertain. CDR3 length equals 14 residues. Trimming took off 0 bases at V and 7 bases at J, with 12 bases between the two ends. The CDR3 spells CASSQSTRPLTQYF. Here the CDR3 DNA reads TGCGCCAGCAGTCAATCGACCCGGCCGTTGACCCAGTACTTC.

The chain has TRBV29-1 and TRBJ2-5, with D hard to call. Germline V gene data show CDR1 as SQVTM and CDR2 as ANQGSEA. The CDR3 extends over 12 amino acids. V dropped 8 bases and J dropped 5 bases, with 15 bases sitting between them. The CDR3 DNA reads TGCAGCATGGGCCATCAGGAGGAGACCCAGTACTTC. Amino acids: CSMGHQEETQYF.

This rearrangement joins TRBV27 to TRBJ2-5; D might be TRBD2 (5 bases). The CDR3 is 13 amino acids. Trimming took off 1 base at V and 5 bases at J, with 8 bases between the two ends. Germline V gene data show CDR1 as MNHEY and CDR2 as SMNVEV (reference sequence). The CDR3 DNA reads as TGTGCCAGCAGTTTATTCGGGGTTGAGACCCAGTACTTC. It is translated as CASSLFGVETQYF.

The chain uses TRBV27 and TRBJ2-7, with 9 nucleotides matching TRBD2. CDR1 and CDR2 (germline): MNHEY, SMNVEV (reference sequence). The CDR3 length is 15 residues. The ends lost 2 bases at V and 4 bases at J; junction bases unmatched: 6. CDR3 protein: CASSLASGRTYEQYF. The CDR3 bases are TGTGCCAGCAGTTTAGCAAGCGGGAGGACTTACGAGCAGTACTTC.

CDR3 loop: CASSYSTRLDEQFF. In DNA form, the CDR3 reads TGTGCCAGCAGTTACTCGACACGGCTGGATGAGCAGTTCTTC. V gene TRBV6-5 combines with J gene TRBJ2-1; D unclear. Germline V gene sequence: CDR1 MNHEY, CDR2 SVGAGI. The V gene lost 0 bases and the J gene lost 8 bases, with 11 bases spanning the gap. The length of the CDR3 is 14 residues.

The rearrangement links TRBV15 to TRBJ1-1, with 12 bases fitting TRBD1. Germline loops: CDR1 LNHNV, CDR2 YYDKDF (reference sequence). The CDR3 length is 14 residues. Trimming removed 1 base from V and 10 bases from J; junction bases left unmatched: 4. The CDR3 here is CATSRGGQGAGAFF. CDR3 sequence (DNA): TGTGCCACCAGCAGAGGGGGACAGGGGGCAGGAGCTTTCTTT.

V is TRBV6-5 and J is TRBJ2-7, with TRBD2 matching 8 bases. Per the germline V gene, CDR1 is MNHEY and CDR2 is SVGAGI. This CDR3 has 16 amino acids. V shed 3 bases and J 5 bases; nucleotides not matched to a gene: 12. Written as DNA, the CDR3 is TGTGCCAGCAGTTATCTTACTAGCGGATATCCCCACGAGCAGTACTTC. Protein sequence: CASSYLTSGYPHEQYF.

The chain has TRBV7-9 and TRBJ1-1, with a tentative D call TRBD1 (6 bases). The CDR3 runs 14 residues. Germline lookup yields CDR1 SEHNR and CDR2 FQNEAQ (reference sequence). V lost 1 base, J lost 4 bases, and 10 bases lay in between. CDR3 DNA sequence: TGTGCCAGCAGCTTAGGTGGAGGGGGCACTGAAGCTTTCTTT. It codes for CASSLGGGGTEAFF.

This chain connects TRBV2 to TRBJ2-3; perhaps TRBD2 as D (5 bases). V shed 5 bases and J shed 3 bases, with 12 bases lying between them. The CDR3 is 14 residues long. Germline CDR1 SNHLY, CDR2 FYNNEI. Here the CDR3 reads CASSLAGSTDTQYF. As DNA, the CDR3 is TGTGCCAGCAGTCTAGCCGGGTCTACAGATACGCAGTATTTT.

The chain combines TRBV6-5 with TRBJ1-3; D uncertain. This CDR3 has 13 amino acids. The V end was cut by 11 bases, the J end by 0 bases, with 11 bases between. Germline V gives CDR1 MNHEY, CDR2 SVGAGI. This CDR3 is CARRKDSGNTIYF. The DNA of the CDR3 is TGTGCCCGAAGGAAAGACTCTGGAAACACCATATATTTT.

The chain uses TRBV10-2 and TRBJ1-2; unclear D gene. This CDR3 spans 14 amino acids. The germline CDR1 and CDR2 sequences are WSHSY and SAAADI. V was pared by 0 bases and J by 3 bases, with 8 bases between. In nucleotides, the CDR3 is TGCGCCAGCAGTGAGTCTGGTCGGTACTATGGCTACACCTTC. This gives the protein CASSESGRYYGYTF.

V usage is TRBV6-1 and J usage is TRBJ2-5, with D possibly TRBD1 on 6 matching bases. CDR1 and CDR2 (germline): MNHNS, SASEGT. V gave up 4 bases and J gave up 2 bases, with 8 bases separating them. CDR3 size: 13 residues. The CDR3 spells CASSGTDQETQYF. CDR3 in DNA: TGTGCCAGCAGTGGGACAGATCAAGAGACCCAGTACTTC.

This sequence joins TRBV18 and TRBJ1-1; the D is unclear. V was cut by 3 bases and J by 6 bases, with 11 bases left in between. Germline CDR1 is KGHSH and CDR2 is LQKENI. CDR3 length equals 13 residues. CDR3 amino acids: CASSPDSLSEAFF. The CDR3 DNA reads TGTGCCAGCTCACCCGATAGCCTGTCTGAAGCTTTCTTT.

The chain recombines TRBV7-2 with TRBJ2-5; the D is unclear. V was clipped by 1 base and J by 5 bases, with 14 bases between them. The germline V gene has CDR1 SGHTA and CDR2 FQGNSA. This CDR3 contains 15 residues. CDR3 region: CASSLGQQLLETQYF. CDR3 bases: TGTGCCAGCAGCTTAGGACAACAGCTCCTGGAGACCCAGTACTTC.

This sequence joins TRBV19 and TRBJ1-5; no clear D gene. The V end was cut by 1 base, the J end by 2 bases, with 24 bases between. The CDR3 contains 20 residues. Germline values: CDR1 LNHDA, CDR2 SQIVND (reference sequence). CDR3 coding DNA: TGTGCCAGTAGTATAGTATTATTGGAGGGCAGTGGTGCGGGCAATCAGCCCCAGCATTTT. Its protein product is CASSIVLLEGSGAGNQPQHF.

The rearrangement links TRBV30 to TRBJ1-5; 7 bases fit TRBD1. The CDR3 is 15 residues long. Germline trimming cut 1 base from V and 0 bases from J; bases unmatched to any gene: 3. Germline loops: CDR1 GTSNPN, CDR2 SVGIG (reference sequence). For the CDR3, the DNA is TGTGCCTGGAGTGCGGGACAGAATAGCAATCAGCCCCAGCATTTT. It yields the protein CAWSAGQNSNQPQHF. Full variable domain (rest looked up from reference TRBV30 and TRBJ1-5): SQTIHQWPATLVQPVGSPLSLECTVEGTSNPNLYWYRQAAGRGLQLLFYSVGIGQISSEVPQNLSASRPQDRQFILSSKKLLLSDSGFYLCAWSAGQNSNQPQHFGDGTRLSIL.

V is TRBV5-6 and J is TRBJ1-1; tentative D call: TRBD1 (6 bases). V was shortened by 0 bases and J by 2 bases, with 14 bases between the two germline ends. CDR1 and CDR2 (germline): SGHDT, YYEEEE. This CDR3 spans 16 amino acids. The CDR3 coding sequence is TGTGCCAGCAGCTTGGCCCCTAGGGGGGTTAACACTGAAGCTTTCTTT. It translates to CASSLAPRGVNTEAFF.

The chain couples TRBV5-1 to TRBJ2-7; TRBD1 aligns across 7 bases. With 8 bases clipped from V and 2 bases from J, the junction kept 7 bases outside the gene matches. The CDR3 length is 13 residues. The germline V gene has CDR1 SGHRS and CDR2 YFSETQ. The chain's CDR3 is CASGSGTAYEQYF. As DNA, the CDR3 is TGCGCCAGTGGAAGTGGGACAGCCTACGAGCAGTACTTC.

This chain connects TRBV5-6 to TRBJ2-2; 9 bases map to TRBD1. The CDR3 totals 16 residues. The V and J ends lost 1 base and 4 bases, in that order; junction bases with no gene match: 5. CDR1 SGHDT and CDR2 YYEEEE come from the germline V gene. The CDR3 DNA reads TGTGCCAGCAGCTTGTCGGACAGGGGATCCACCGGGGAGCTGTTTTTT. This translates into CASSLSDRGSTGELFF.

About this clone itself: Other DNA sequences in the sample encode the same CDR3. The chain carries TRBV20-1 and TRBJ2-7; D not resolved. CDR3 size: 11 residues. The V and J ends lost 1 base and 3 bases respectively, with 4 bases between them. From germline, CDR1 is DFQATT and CDR2 SNEGSKA (reference sequence). In DNA, the CDR3 is TGCAGTGCTAGAGGCAGCTACGAGCAGTACTTC. Its translation is CSARGSYEQYF.

This rearrangement joins TRBV7-6 to TRBJ2-1; D may be TRBD1 or TRBD2 (5 bases each). V was trimmed by 5 bases and J by 4 bases, leaving 15 bases between them. The V gene's germline CDR1 is SGHVS and CDR2 FNYEAQ. The length of the CDR3 is 15 residues. CDR3 nucleotide sequence: TGTGCCAGCAGCCCCTCGGCAGGGAGATACAATGAGCAGTTCTTC. It codes for CASSPSAGRYNEQFF.

J is TRBJ1-3 and V is TRBV30; D unresolved. Trimming removed 2 bases from V and 1 base from J, with 12 bases in between. This CDR3 has 15 amino acids. Looked up from germline, CDR1 is GTSNPN and CDR2 is SVGIG (reference sequence). CDR3 nucleotide sequence: TGTGCCTGGAGTATAGGGTTAGGGTCTGGAAACACCATATATTTT. Residues: CAWSIGLGSGNTIYF.

CDR3 bases: TGTGCCAGCAGCTTAGCCGTCGGCGGGCAGTATTTT. Encoded protein: CASSLAVGGQYF. This sequence joins TRBV7-2 and TRBJ2-3; D remains ambiguous. The germline gives CDR1 SGHTA, CDR2 FQGNSA. Trimming shortened V by 0 bases and J by 11 bases, and 9 bases separated the two germline ends. The CDR3 loop spans 12 amino acids.